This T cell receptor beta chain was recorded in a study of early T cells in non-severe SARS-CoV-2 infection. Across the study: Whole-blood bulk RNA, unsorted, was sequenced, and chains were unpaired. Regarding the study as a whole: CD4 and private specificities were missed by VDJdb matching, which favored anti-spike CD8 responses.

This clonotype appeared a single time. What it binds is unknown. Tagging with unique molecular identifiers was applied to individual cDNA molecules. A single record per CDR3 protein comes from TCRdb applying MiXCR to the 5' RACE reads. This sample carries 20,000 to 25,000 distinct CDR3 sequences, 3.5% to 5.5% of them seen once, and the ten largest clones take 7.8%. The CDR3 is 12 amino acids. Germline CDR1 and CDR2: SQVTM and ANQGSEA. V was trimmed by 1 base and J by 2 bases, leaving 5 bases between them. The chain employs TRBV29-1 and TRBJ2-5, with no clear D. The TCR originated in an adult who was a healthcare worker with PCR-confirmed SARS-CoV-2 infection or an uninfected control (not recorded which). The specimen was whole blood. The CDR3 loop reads CSVEAPQETQYF. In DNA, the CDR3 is TGCAGCGTTGAAGCGCCGCAAGAGACCCAGTACTTC.